This T cell receptor beta chain is drawn from a study of vaccination and CD4 T cells after COVID-19 (dated by TCRdb to between 2021 and 2022). Context from the whole study: The convalescent cohort comprised six males and four females, including two Hispanic individuals, seven Caucasians, two Asians and one multiracial person. The spike-specific CD4+ TCR repertoire was compared before and after mRNA vaccination in ten to eleven COVID-19 convalescent patients and a few infection-naive healthy vaccine recipients. Post-vaccine blood samples were taken a median of approximately 70 days after the second vaccine dose, with a range of about 14 to 241 days. At the TCR clonotype level, an earlier paper using these donors assessed memory CD4+ T cell crossreactivity between SARS-CoV-2 and common cold coronavirus spike proteins. Control cultures used a CEFX viral epitope pool as positive control, an HIV-1 Nef peptide pool as negative control, or no peptide. Each participant got two doses of either the Pfizer-BioNTech BNT162b2 vaccine (n=8) or the Moderna mRNA-1273 vaccine (n=2). Culture stimuli were overlapping spike peptide pools from SARS-CoV-2 and from the common cold coronaviruses HCoV-NL63, HCoV-OC43 and HCoV-229E. Post-COVID blood samples from convalescent patients were collected a median of around 110 days after diagnosis, with a range of about 30 to 170 days. What the work shows at the level of the full study, not this receptor alone: Relatively few convalescent patients were included in the study, and early timepoints after natural infection were not analyzed. Nearly all vaccine-specific clones in convalescent patients (304 of 307) were mono-reactive for SARS-CoV-2 spike rather than cross-reactive with common cold coronaviruses. Although the median number of SARS-CoV-2-reactive clonotypes went up from roughly 20 after infection to around 39 after vaccination, the increase was not significant. In convalescent patients, a median roughly 87% of post-vaccine SARS-CoV-2-reactive clones were detected only after vaccination, suggesting vaccine-specific priming.

Libraries were made using PCR. DNA from cultured CD4+ T cells was subjected to TCR sequencing with the Oncomine TCR Beta short-read assay at the Johns Hopkins FTIC core. The QIAamp micro DNA kit was used to extract genomic DNA from the cultured CD4+ T cells. Oncomine TCR Beta libraries from cultured CD4+ T cells were pooled using unique dual indexes and sequenced on an Illumina iSeq 100. In the source study's methods: Non-productive sequences were removed, and CDR3s not starting with C, not ending with F or W, or shorter than 7 amino acids were discarded. Antigen-specific clonotypes were identified with the MANAFEST web application by comparing peptide-stimulated wells with reference and other culture wells. For a clone to be called positive, the clone needed an FDR below 0.05, an odds ratio above 5, and a productive frequency above 0.1% in at least two of three replicate wells. A clonotype was classed as cross-reactive if the clonotype showed significant expansion both in SARS-CoV-2 spike wells and in at least one common cold coronavirus spike condition. Similarity between CDR3 sequences was evaluated in R version 3.6.1 using Levenshtein distances (stringdist) and unrooted phylogenetic trees (ape). TCRdb took the public reads, trimmed them with fastp at Q25, ran MiXCR for clone calling and kept in-frame beta chains. Rows with one shared CDR3 protein collapse into an entry with the most common genes and DNA. Here the V and J calls rest on TCRdb's processing, not on the authors' analysis. Within this sample are roughly 7,700 distinct CDR3 sequences, with about 50% of them counted one time only. Roughly an eighth of the sample is in the top ten clones.

The sample's treatment or condition label, decoded: approximately 10-day PBMC culture with coronavirus spike peptide pools or control peptides (ViraFEST assay). CD4+ T cells from unexposed donors were collected before the COVID-19 pandemic (2011-2018). To expand antigen-specific T cells with peptide pools and then pick out the expanded clonotypes through TCR sequencing, the study relied on the ViraFEST assay. Approximately 1.8 million PBMCs per well were cultured in IMDM with about 5% human AB serum and around 10 IU/ml IL-2, plus 10 ug/ml peptide pools. Half of the culture medium was replaced with fresh IL-2-containing medium on days 3 and 7. CD4+ T cells were isolated after about 10 days of culture through negative selection using the EasySep CD4+ T cell isolation kit. As cell numbers permitted, CD4+ T cells from unexposed donors were tested for reactivity to SARS-CoV-2 S and N and to four common cold coronavirus spike pools. Ficoll-Paque Plus gradient centrifugation was used to isolate PBMCs from whole blood, and the isolated PBMCs were then either used fresh or cryopreserved at -140C. Triplicate wells were generally used for each culture condition. The leukapheresis product for the unexposed donors was obtained through commercial purchase.

Spanning cysteine to phenylalanine, the CDR3 consists of 12 amino acids. Left in the record is the CDR3 DNA by itself, 36 bases read in frame from the first base. The germline V gene supplies CDR1 SGHTA and CDR2 FQGNSA. Trimming removed 6 bases from V and 6 bases from J, leaving 10 bases between the germline ends. On this clonotype: No antigen is known for it. One base away there is no much larger clone; base qualities are not given.

The sequence was obtained from a human donor in good health. The sequencing sample was made of CD4+ T cells from blood, cultured in vitro. The chain joins TRBV7-2 to TRBJ2-3, with TRBD2 tentatively as D gene (6 bases match). The sequenced DNA is TGTGCCAGCAGGTCTAGCGCCGATACGCAGTATTTT. This translates into CASRSSADTQYF.